This T cell receptor beta chain was recovered during a study of T-cell memory formation after mild COVID-19. Across the study: Largely, TCR clusters stayed within a single donor.

TCRdb passed the 5' RACE reads through MiXCR, listing each CDR3 protein once. The sample lists 530,000 or so distinct CDR3 sequences, 17% seen once, with just over 8% in the top ten. Study outcomes and limitations: Most CD4+ clones that shrank were in CM and EM, while CD8+ ones turned up in EMRA. That cross-reactive memory joined was suggested by some responding clones appearing in pre-infection memory. While clones contracting from day 15 to 85 were balanced between CD4 and CD8, later expanders leaned CD4+.

In its sample, this clonotype was seen many times. What it recognizes is unknown. The V gene's germline CDR1 is KGHSH and CDR2 LQKENI. CDR3 size: 14 residues. J was trimmed by 4 bases and V by 2 bases; bases with no gene match: 4. Sequencing input: PBMCs or a T cell subset sorted from them (not recorded which). The sequence was collected from an adult woman who had mild COVID-19 (a few samples of this study predate the infection). Cell type and time point are not known. J is TRBJ1-1 and V is TRBV18; 7 nucleotides match TRBD1. CDR3: CASSPMAGGTEAFF. In DNA form, the CDR3 reads TGTGCCAGCTCACCAATGGCAGGGGGCACTGAAGCTTTCTTT.